A selection of T cell receptor beta chains follows, all from one sample in a study of OX40 agonist ivuxolimab in advanced cancers. TCRdb's table, derived via immunoSEQ multiplex PCR, lists solely in-frame clones and lacks some. The profile covers 50,000 to 60,000 clones, with approximately 80% appearing a single time and roughly 1.5% taken by the ten largest. The sample was CD4+ or CD8+ T cells sorted from blood, taken in a trial of the OX40 agonist ivuxolimab. The receptors were gathered from an adult with an advanced solid tumor such as melanoma, head and neck, liver or kidney cancer. Both conserved end residues are part of each CDR3. Fields, in order: clone size, V gene, D gene, J gene, CDR3 DNA, CDR3 protein. The D gene is left open where the match is weak. Not every row has a clone size; where given, it reads once, few, many or a size class.

-	TRBV29-1	-	TRBJ2-2	TGCAGCGTTTTCATTAACACCGGGGAGCTGTTTTTT	CSVFINTGELFF
-	TRBV11-3	-	TRBJ2-3	TGTGCCAGCAGCTACCGGACAGACACAGATACGCAGTATTTT	CASSYRTDTDTQYF
-	TRBV5-8	-	TRBJ1-6	TGTGCCAGCCCGGCCGAGGGCAAGCGGACACCCCTCCACTTT	CASPAEGKRTPLHF
-	TRBV25-1	-	TRBJ1-2	TGTGCCAGCAGTGACTCCGCAGCGGGCTATGGCTACACCTTC	CASSDSAAGYGYTF
-	TRBV19	-	TRBJ2-3	TGTGCCAGTAGTAAGGGGGACACGTACACAGATACGCAGTATTTT	CASSKGDTYTDTQYF
-	TRBV7-2	-	TRBJ1-1	TGTGCCAGCAGCTTAAGCGGTGTTAAAACACTGAAAGCTTTCTTT	CASSLSGVKTLKAFF
few	TRBV13	-	TRBJ1-2	TGTGCCAGCAGCTTAGGGGCGGGGGGGCGTCTCAACTATGGCTACACCTTC	CASSLGAGGRLNYGYTF
-	TRBV19	TRBD2	TRBJ2-7	TGTGCCAGTAGTTTCGCTAGCGGGCCCTACGAGCAGTACTTC	CASSFASGPYEQYF
-	TRBV18	-	TRBJ2-1	TGTGCCAGCTCACCACCCCAGGGGGGGCATAATGAGCAGTTCTTC	CASSPPQGGHNEQFF
-	TRBV11-2	TRBD1	TRBJ2-5	TGTGCCAGCAGCTTAAAGGGACAGGGGGCGTCTGGAGAGACCCAGTACTTC	CASSLKGQGASGETQYF
-	TRBV7-9	TRBD1	TRBJ1-4	TGTGCCAGCAGCGGACAGGGCTTAGAAAAACTGTTTTTT	CASSGQGLEKLFF
-	TRBV10-3	-	TRBJ1-4	TGTGCCATCAGTGAGCGTTCCGCAGTGTTGGATGATCCTGAAAAACTGTTTTTT	CAISERSAVLDDPEKLFF
-	TRBV2	-	TRBJ2-7	TGTGCCAGCAGCATTAGCGAAGGTTCACCCTACGAGCAGTACTTC	CASSISEGSPYEQYF
-	TRBV18	-	TRBJ2-3	TGTGCCAGCTCACCACCACTGTTTTCCACAGATACGCAGTATTTT	CASSPPLFSTDTQYF
medium-sized	TRBV5-1	-	TRBJ2-4	TGCGCCAGCAGCTTGTCGGACAGTATAGCCAAAAACATTCAGTACTTC	CASSLSDSIAKNIQYF
-	TRBV9	TRBD1	TRBJ1-3	TGTGCCAGCAGCGGGGACAGGGGCTTTTTAGGGACCATATATTTT	CASSGDRGFLGTIYF
-	TRBV18	TRBD2	TRBJ2-2	TGTGCCAGCTCACCACCATTAGCGGGAGGAACCGGGGAGCTGTTTTTT	CASSPPLAGGTGELFF
-	TRBV7-2	TRBD1	TRBJ1-2	TGTGCCAGCAGCTTAGCGGGACAGAGTAACTATGGCTACACCTTC	CASSLAGQSNYGYTF
-	TRBV11-2	TRBD2	TRBJ2-5	TGTGCCAGCAGCTTATTGACTAGCGGAGAGACCCAGTACTTC	CASSLLTSGETQYF
-	TRBV5-1	TRBD1	TRBJ2-3	TGCGCCAGCGGACAGGGAAGCACAGATACGCAGTATTTT	CASGQGSTDTQYF
-	TRBV2	-	TRBJ2-5	TGTGCCAGCAGTGAAGCGTGGGAGCAGTACTTC	CASSEAWEQYF
-	TRBV2	TRBD1	TRBJ1-1	TGTGCCAGCAGCCGACAGGGAACGAACACTGAAGCTTTCTTT	CASSRQGTNTEAFF
few	TRBV7-9	-	TRBJ2-2	TGTGCCAGCAGCTACGTCAGTCGGGAGCTGTTTTTT	CASSYVSRELFF
-	TRBV7-9	-	TRBJ2-5	TGTGCCAGCAGCCCCGGAGGTACCCTAAAGCCCCACCAAGAGACCCAGTACTTC	CASSPGGTLKPHQETQYF
-	TRBV7-8	-	TRBJ2-2	TGTGCCAGCAGCTTAGAAAACATGAGCCCCCCCGGGGAGCTGTTTTTT	CASSLENMSPPGELFF
-	TRBV7-7	-	TRBJ2-3	TGTGCTAGCAGCTTAAGCACCTTAAGCACAGATACGCAGTATTTT	CASSLSTLSTDTQYF
-	TRBV5-1	-	TRBJ1-1	TGCGCCAGCAGCTTGGATGGCCGAGGGAAGGGTACTGAAGCTTTCTTT	CASSLDGRGKGTEAFF
-	TRBV9	TRBD2	TRBJ2-7	TGTGCCAGCAGCGTAGATGGTGGGACTAGCGGGAGACACGAGCAGTACTTC	CASSVDGGTSGRHEQYF
-	TRBV4-1	TRBD1	TRBJ1-1	TGCGCCAGCAGCCCGGGACAGGGGGATCGCATGAACACTGAAGCTTTCTTT	CASSPGQGDRMNTEAFF
few	TRBV2	TRBD2	TRBJ2-2	TGTGCCAGCAGGTTAATGGCTAGCGGGACCGGGGAGCTGTTTTTT	CASRLMASGTGELFF
-	TRBV25-1	-	TRBJ1-2	TGTGCCAGCAGTGAATGGGGTGTGGGGAAACCCGATGGCTACACCTTC	CASSEWGVGKPDGYTF